The rows below give T cell receptor beta chains drawn from one sample of a study. One entry per CDR3 protein, called by TCRdb with MiXCR from the RT-PCR reads. The sample records about 680,000 distinct CDR3 sequences, approximately 15% being singletons. Specimen: memory CD4+ T cells from blood. All receptors derive from a female donor in good health, serving as a healthy control. The CDR3 runs from the conserved cysteine through the conserved F or W. The D gene is left open where the match is weak. The listing skips clone size in some rows; elsewhere it reads once, few, many or a size class.

TRBD2	TRBV7-8	few	TRBJ2-2	TGTGCCAGCAGCCGTTGGACTAGCGGAACCGGGGAGCTGTTTTTT	CASSRWTSGTGELFF
.	TRBV29-1	few	TRBJ1-3	TGCAGCGTTCTGGGGGCAGGGGGAAACACCATATATTTT	CSVLGAGGNTIYF
TRBD2	TRBV20-1	few	TRBJ2-1	TGCGGGGGACTAGCGGGAGCCAACAATGAGCAGTTCTTC	CGGLAGANNEQFF
.	TRBV6-2/TRBV6-3	few	TRBJ2-5	TGTGCCAGCAGGATAAATTACCAAGAGACCCAGTACTTC	CASRINYQETQYF
.	TRBV12-5	.	TRBJ1-6	TGTGCTAGTGGTTTGGAGGATAATTCACCCCTCCACTTT	CASGLEDNSPLHF
TRBD1	TRBV29-1	.	TRBJ1-4	TGCAGCGTTGAAAGGGGGACAGGTGAAGGGGAAAAACTGTTTTTT	CSVERGTGEGEKLFF
.	TRBV7-2	.	TRBJ2-6	TGTGCCAGCAGCTTACTCGGGGGTGGGTCTGGGGCCAACGTCCTGACTTTC	CASSLLGGGSGANVLTF
TRBD2	TRBV4-3	few	TRBJ2-1	TGCGCCAGCAGCCAGCACATCGGACTAGCCAGCTCCTACAATGAGCAGTTCTTC	CASSQHIGLASSYNEQFF
.	TRBV28	few	TRBJ1-3	TGTGCCAGCAGTTCCACAAGCCTCCGGGTAAACTCTGGAAACACCATATATTTT	CASSSTSLRVNSGNTIYF
.	TRBV5-5	.	TRBJ1-2	TGTGCCAGCAGCTTATCCGGGACACTGATTGAGGGCTACACCTTC	CASSLSGTLIEGYTF
TRBD2	TRBV5-6	few	TRBJ2-3	TGTGCCAGCAGCTTGGTCGCTAGCGGGGGAGATACGCAGTATTTT	CASSLVASGGDTQYF
.	TRBV7-3	.	TRBJ1-1	TGTGCCAGCAGCTCGACAGGATTCGACTCTGAAGCTTTCTTT	CASSSTGFDSEAFF
TRBD1	TRBV7-2	.	TRBJ2-2	TGTGCCAGCAGGAAACAGGGGACCGGGGAGCTGTTTTTT	CASRKQGTGELFF
.	TRBV6-1	few	TRBJ2-5	TGTGCCAGCAGAGAGCTTAAAGGGGAGACCCAGTACTTC	CASRELKGETQYF
TRBD1	TRBV11-2	.	TRBJ1-1	TGTGCCAGCAGCTTAGATTGGACAGGGTCCACTGAAGCTTTCTTT	CASSLDWTGSTEAFF
TRBD1	TRBV19	many	TRBJ1-2	TGTGCCAGTAGTACCCGACAGGGGGACTATGGCTACACCTTC	CASSTRQGDYGYTF
.	TRBV6-5	many	TRBJ1-1	TGTGCCAGCAGTCGAGGGTGGAGGATCACTGAAGCTTTCTTT	CASSRGWRITEAFF
.	TRBV20-1	many	TRBJ2-1	TGCAGTGCTAGAGAGGGCCAGGGCGGCTACAATGAGCAGTTCTTC	CSAREGQGGYNEQFF
.	TRBV6-1	few	TRBJ2-1	TGTGCCAGCAGTGAAGGTAGGCCTGAGCAGTTCTTC	CASSEGRPEQFF
TRBD2	TRBV20-1	once	TRBJ2-1	TGCAGTGCTAGGTCCATAGCGGGACTAGCGTCCTACAATGAGCAGTTCTTC	CSARSIAGLASYNEQFF
TRBD1	TRBV7-2	few	TRBJ1-3	TGTGCCAGCAGCTTAGGGACAGGGGCTGGAAACACCACATATTTT	CASSLGTGAGNTTYF
.	TRBV20-1	few	TRBJ2-5	TGCAGTGCTAGAGGGGAGCACGGCCAAGAGACCCAGTACTTC	CSARGEHGQETQYF
.	TRBV4-3	few	TRBJ2-3	TGCGCCAGCAGCCAATCGACAGCCCCTAGCACAGATACGCAGTATTTT	CASSQSTAPSTDTQYF